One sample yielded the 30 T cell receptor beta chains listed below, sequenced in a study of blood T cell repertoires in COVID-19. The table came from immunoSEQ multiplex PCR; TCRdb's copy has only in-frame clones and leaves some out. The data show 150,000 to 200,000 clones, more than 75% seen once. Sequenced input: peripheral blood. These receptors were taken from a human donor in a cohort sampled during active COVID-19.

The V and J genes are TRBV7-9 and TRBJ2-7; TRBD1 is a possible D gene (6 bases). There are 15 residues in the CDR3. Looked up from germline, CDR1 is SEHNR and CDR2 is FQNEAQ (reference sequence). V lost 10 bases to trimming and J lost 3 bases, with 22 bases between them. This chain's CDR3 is CATVRNREHGYEQYF. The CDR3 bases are TGTGCCACCGTCAGAAACAGGGAACATGGCTACGAGCAGTACTTC.

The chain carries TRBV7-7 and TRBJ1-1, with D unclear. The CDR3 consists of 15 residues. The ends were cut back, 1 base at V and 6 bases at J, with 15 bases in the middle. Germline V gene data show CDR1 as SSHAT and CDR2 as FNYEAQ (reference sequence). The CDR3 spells CASSLVPRFKPEAFF. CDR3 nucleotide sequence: TGTGCCAGCAGCTTAGTTCCCAGGTTTAAGCCTGAAGCTTTCTTT.

The CDR3: CASSLTGGPSYEQYF. As DNA, the CDR3 is TGTGCCAGCAGCTTAACCGGGGGGCCCTCCTACGAGCAGTACTTC. The chain combines TRBV7-2 with TRBJ2-7, with a possible D match to TRBD2 (7 bases). CDR1 and CDR2 (germline): SGHTA, FQGNSA. V shed 2 bases and J shed 0 bases, with 11 bases lying between them. This CDR3 contains 15 residues.

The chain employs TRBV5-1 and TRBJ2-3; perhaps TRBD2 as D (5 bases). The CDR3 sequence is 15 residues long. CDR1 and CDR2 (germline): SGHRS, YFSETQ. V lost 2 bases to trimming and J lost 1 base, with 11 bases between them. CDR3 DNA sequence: TGCGCCAGCAGCTTCCAGCCGGAGGGCACAGATACGCAGTATTTT. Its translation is CASSFQPEGTDTQYF.

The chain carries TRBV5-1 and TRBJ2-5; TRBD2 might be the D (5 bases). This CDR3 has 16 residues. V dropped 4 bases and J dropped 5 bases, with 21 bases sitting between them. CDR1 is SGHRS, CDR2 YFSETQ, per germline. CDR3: CASSPPWLRGKETQYF. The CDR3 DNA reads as TGCGCCAGCAGCCCTCCTTGGTTACGGGGTAAGGAGACCCAGTACTTC.

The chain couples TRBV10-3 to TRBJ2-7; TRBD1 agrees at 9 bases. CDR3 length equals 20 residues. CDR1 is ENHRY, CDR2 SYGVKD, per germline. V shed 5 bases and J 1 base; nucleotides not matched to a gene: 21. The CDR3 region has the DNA TGTGCCATCAGTCGCGTTCCGGGACAGGGAAATACAAACCCTTCCTACGAGCAGTACTTC. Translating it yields CAISRVPGQGNTNPSYEQYF.

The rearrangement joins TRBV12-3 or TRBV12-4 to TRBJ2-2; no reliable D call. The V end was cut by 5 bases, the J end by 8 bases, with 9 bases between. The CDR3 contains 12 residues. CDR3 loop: CASSHPSGELFF. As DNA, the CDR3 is TGTGCCAGCAGTCACCCGAGTGGGGAGCTGTTTTTT.

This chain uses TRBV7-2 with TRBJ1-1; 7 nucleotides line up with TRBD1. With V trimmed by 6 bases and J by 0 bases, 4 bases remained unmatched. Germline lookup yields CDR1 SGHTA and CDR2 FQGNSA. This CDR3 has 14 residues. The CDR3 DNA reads TGTGCCAGCAGTCTGACAGGGTTGAACACTGAAGCTTTCTTT. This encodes CASSLTGLNTEAFF. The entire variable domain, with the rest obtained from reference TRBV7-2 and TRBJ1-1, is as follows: GAGVSQSPSNKVTEKGKDVELRCDPISGHTALYWYRQSLGQGLEFLIYFQGNSAPDKSGLPSDRFSAERTGGSVSTLTIQRTQQEDSAVYLCASSLTGLNTEAFFGQGTRLTVV.

The CDR3 sequence is CASSRGLAGATYEQYF. The CDR3 bases are TGTGCCAGCAGCCGGGGACTAGCGGGCGCGACCTACGAGCAGTACTTC. This chain uses TRBV7-9 with TRBJ2-7; 12 bases line up with TRBD2. The ends lost 5 bases at V and 2 bases at J; junction bases unmatched: 7. The CDR3 spans 16 residues. Per the germline V gene, CDR1 is SEHNR and CDR2 is FQNEAQ (reference sequence). The complete variable domain, with remaining parts taken from reference TRBV7-9 and TRBJ2-7, reads DTGVSQNPRHKITKRGQNVTFRCDPISEHNRLYWYRQTLGQGPEFLTYFQNEAQLEKSRLLSDRFSAERPKGSFSTLEIQRTEQGDSAMYLCASSRGLAGATYEQYFGPGTRLTVT.

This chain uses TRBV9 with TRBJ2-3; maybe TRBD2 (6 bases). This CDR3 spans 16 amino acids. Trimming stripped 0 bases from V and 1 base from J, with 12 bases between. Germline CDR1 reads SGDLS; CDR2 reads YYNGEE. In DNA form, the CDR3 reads TGTGCCAGCAGCGTAGGATCTAGCGAGGGCACAGATACGCAGTATTTT. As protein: CASSVGSSEGTDTQYF.

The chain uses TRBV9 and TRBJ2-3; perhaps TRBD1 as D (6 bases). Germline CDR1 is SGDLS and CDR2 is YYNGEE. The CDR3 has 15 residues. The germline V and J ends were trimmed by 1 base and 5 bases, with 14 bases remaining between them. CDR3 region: CASSVSGTWGDTQYF. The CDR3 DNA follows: TGTGCCAGCAGCGTATCCGGGACATGGGGAGATACGCAGTATTTT.

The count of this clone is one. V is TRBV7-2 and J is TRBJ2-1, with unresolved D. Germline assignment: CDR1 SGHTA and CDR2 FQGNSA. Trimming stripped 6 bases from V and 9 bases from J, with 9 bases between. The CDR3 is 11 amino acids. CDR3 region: CASSTTGEQFF. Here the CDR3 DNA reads TGTGCCAGCAGTACGACGGGTGAGCAGTTCTTC.

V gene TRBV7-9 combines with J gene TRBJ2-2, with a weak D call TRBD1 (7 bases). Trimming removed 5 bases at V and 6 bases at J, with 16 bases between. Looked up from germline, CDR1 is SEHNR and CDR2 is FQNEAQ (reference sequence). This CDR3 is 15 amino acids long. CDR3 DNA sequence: TGTGCCAGCAGCCCCCGACAGGGAGGTGCCGGGGAGCTGTTTTTT. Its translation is CASSPRQGGAGELFF.

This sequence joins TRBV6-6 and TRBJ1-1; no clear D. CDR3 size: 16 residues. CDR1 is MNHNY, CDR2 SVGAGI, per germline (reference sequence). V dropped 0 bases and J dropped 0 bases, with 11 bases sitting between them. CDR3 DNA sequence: TGTGCCAGCAGTTACTCGATAGTTTCTCTGAACACTGAAGCTTTCTTT. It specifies CASSYSIVSLNTEAFF.

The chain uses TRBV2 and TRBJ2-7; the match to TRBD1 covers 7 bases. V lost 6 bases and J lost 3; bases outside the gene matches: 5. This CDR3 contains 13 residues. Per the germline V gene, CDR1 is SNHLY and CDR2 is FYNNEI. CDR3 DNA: TGTGCCAGCAGACTCACAGGGGACTACGAGCAGTACTTC. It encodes CASRLTGDYEQYF.

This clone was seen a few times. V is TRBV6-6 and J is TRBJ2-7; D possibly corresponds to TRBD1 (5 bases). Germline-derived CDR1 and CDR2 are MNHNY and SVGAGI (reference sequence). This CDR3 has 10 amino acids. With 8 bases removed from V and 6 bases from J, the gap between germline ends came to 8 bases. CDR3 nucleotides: TGTGCCAGCGGACACGTCGAGCAGTACTTC. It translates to CASGHVEQYF.

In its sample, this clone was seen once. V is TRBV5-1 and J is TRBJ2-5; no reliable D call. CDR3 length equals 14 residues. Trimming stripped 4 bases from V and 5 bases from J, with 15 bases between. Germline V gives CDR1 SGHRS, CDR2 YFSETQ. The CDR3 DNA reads TGCGCCAGCAGCGGTGATAGTCATTTGGAGACCCAGTACTTC. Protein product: CASSGDSHLETQYF.

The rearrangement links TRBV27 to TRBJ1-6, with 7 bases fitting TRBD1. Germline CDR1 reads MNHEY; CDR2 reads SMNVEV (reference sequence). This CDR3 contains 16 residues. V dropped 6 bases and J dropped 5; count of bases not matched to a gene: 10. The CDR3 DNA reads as TGTGCCAGCAGAGTAGGGTCAGGGGGGAATAATTCACCCCTCCACTTT. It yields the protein CASRVGSGGNNSPLHF.

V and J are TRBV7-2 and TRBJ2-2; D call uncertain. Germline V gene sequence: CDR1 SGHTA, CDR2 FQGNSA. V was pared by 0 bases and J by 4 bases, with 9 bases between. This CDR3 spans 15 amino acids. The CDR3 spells CASSLARLSTGELFF. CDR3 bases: TGTGCCAGCAGCTTAGCGAGGCTAAGCACCGGGGAGCTGTTTTTT.

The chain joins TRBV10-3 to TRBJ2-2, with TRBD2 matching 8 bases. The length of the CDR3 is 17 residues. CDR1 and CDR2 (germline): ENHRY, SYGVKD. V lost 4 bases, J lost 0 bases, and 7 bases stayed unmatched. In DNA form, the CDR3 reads TGTGCCATCAGTGGGATCGGACTAGCTTCGAACACCGGGGAGCTGTTTTTT. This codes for CAISGIGLASNTGELFF.

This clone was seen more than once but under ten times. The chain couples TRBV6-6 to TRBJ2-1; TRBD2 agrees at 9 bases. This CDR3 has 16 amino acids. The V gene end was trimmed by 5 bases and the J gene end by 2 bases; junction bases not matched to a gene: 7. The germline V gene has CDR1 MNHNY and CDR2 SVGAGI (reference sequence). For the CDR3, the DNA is TGTGCCAGCAGTACAGGGGCGGGGGGGACCTACAATGAGCAGTTCTTC. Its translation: CASSTGAGGTYNEQFF.

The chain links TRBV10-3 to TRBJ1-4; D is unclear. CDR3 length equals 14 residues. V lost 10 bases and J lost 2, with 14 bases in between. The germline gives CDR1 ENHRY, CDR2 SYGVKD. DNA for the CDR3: TGTGCCACCCAGGAGGCTAGGACTAATGAAAAACTGTTTTTT. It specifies CATQEARTNEKLFF.

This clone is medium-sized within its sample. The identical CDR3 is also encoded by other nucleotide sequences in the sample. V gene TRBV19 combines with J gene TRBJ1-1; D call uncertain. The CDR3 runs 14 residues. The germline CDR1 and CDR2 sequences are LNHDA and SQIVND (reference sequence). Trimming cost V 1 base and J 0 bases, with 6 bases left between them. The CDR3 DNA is TGTGCCAGTAGTATAGGGCCAATGAACACTGAAGCTTTCTTT. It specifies CASSIGPMNTEAFF.

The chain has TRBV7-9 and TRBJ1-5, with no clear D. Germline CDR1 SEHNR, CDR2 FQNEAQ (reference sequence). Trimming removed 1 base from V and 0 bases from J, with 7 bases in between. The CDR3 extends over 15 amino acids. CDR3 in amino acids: CASSLGEGSNQPQHF. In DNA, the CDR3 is TGTGCCAGCAGCTTAGGTGAGGGTAGCAATCAGCCCCAGCATTTT. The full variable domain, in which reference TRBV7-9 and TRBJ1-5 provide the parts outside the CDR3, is DTGVSQNPRHKITKRGQNVTFRCDPISEHNRLYWYRQTLGQGPEFLTYFQNEAQLEKSRLLSDRFSAERPKGSFSTLEIQRTEQGDSAMYLCASSLGEGSNQPQHFGDGTRLSIL.

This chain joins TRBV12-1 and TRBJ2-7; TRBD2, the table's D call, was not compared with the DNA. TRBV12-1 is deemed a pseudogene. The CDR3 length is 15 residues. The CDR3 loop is CASPLEARPSYEQYF. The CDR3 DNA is TGTGCCAGCCCCTTAGAGGCACGTCCCTCCTACGAGCAGTACTTC.

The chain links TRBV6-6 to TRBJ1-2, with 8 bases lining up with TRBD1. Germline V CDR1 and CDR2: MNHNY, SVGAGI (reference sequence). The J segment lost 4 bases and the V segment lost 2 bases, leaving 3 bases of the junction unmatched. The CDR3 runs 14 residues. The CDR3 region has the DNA TGTGCCAGCAGTTACCGGCAGGGGGCCTATGGCTACACCTTC. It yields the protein CASSYRQGAYGYTF.

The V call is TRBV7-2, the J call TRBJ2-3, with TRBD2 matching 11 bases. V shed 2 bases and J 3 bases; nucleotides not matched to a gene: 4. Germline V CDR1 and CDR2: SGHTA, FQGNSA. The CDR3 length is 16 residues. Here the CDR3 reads CASSLLAGGQTDTQYF. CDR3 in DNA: TGTGCCAGCAGCTTATTAGCGGGGGGGCAGACAGATACGCAGTATTTT.

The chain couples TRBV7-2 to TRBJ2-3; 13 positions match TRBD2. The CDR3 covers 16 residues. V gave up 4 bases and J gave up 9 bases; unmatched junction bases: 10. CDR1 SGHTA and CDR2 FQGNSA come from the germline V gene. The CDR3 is CASSSGGTSGVRTQYF. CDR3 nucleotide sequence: TGTGCCAGCAGCTCCGGAGGGACTAGCGGGGTCCGCACGCAGTATTTT. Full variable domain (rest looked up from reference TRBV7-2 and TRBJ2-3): GAGVSQSPSNKVTEKGKDVELRCDPISGHTALYWYRQSLGQGLEFLIYFQGNSAPDKSGLPSDRFSAERTGGSVSTLTIQRTQQEDSAVYLCASSSGGTSGVRTQYFGPGTRLTVL.

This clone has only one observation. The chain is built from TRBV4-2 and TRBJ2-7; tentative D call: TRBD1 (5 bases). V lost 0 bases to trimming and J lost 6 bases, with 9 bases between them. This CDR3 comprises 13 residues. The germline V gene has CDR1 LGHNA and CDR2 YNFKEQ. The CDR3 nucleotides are TGTGCCAGCAGCCAAGAGATCAGGGTCGAGCAGTACTTC. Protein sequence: CASSQEIRVEQYF.

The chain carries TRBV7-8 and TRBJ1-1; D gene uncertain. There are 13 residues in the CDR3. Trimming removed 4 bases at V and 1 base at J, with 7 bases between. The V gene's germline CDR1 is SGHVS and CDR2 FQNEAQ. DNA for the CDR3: TGTGCCAGCAGCTCCGGTCAGAACACTGAAGCTTTCTTT. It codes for CASSSGQNTEAFF.